A single sample is the source of the 15 T cell receptor beta chains below, sequenced in a study of T cells in Graves' hyperthyroidism and ophthalmopathy. Using RNA transcripts as the source, TCR beta CDR3 regions were amplified. RT-PCR in the first round (using the HTBI primer set) targeted the TCR CDR3. TCRdb called the multiplex PCR reads again in MiXCR, with one record for every CDR3 protein. The table lists approximately 610,000 distinct CDR3 sequences, about 15% of them singletons, with 3.5% to 4.5% in the top ten. Sequencing was done on a sample of blood. The receptors come from a woman in her thirties or forties with Graves' ophthalmopathy.

With regard to this clonotype: This may arise from a read error, as a much more abundant clone is one base away. The chain links TRBV7-8 to TRBJ2-7; perhaps TRBD1 as D (6 bases). The germline V gene encodes CDR1 SGHVS and CDR2 FQNEAQ. The CDR3 has 13 amino acids. This CDR3 reads CASGFGTFYEQYF. The CDR3 nucleotides are TGTGCCAGCGGCTTTGGGACATTCTACGAGCAGTACTTC.

This clonotype was counted ten times or more. The chain has TRBV7-2 and TRBJ2-5; 7 nucleotides align to TRBD1. Trimming at V came to 4 bases and at J to 2 bases, leaving 1 base not matched to a gene. Looked up from germline, CDR1 is SGHTA and CDR2 is FQGNSA. The length of the CDR3 is 13 residues. The CDR3 DNA is TGTGCCAGCAGCTGGGGACAGCAAGAGACCCAGTACTTC. Translation: CASSWGQQETQYF. The full variable domain, completed using reference TRBV7-2 and TRBJ2-5, is GAGVSQSPSNKVTEKGKDVELRCDPISGHTALYWYRQSLGQGLEFLIYFQGNSAPDKSGLPSDRFSAERTGGSVSTLTIQRTQQEDSAVYLCASSWGQQETQYFGPGTRLLVL.

This clonotype has a count of ten or more. The rearrangement uses TRBV7-2 and TRBJ2-7, with D possibly being TRBD1 or TRBD2 (5 bases each). V lost 0 bases and J lost 12, with 15 bases in between. The CDR3 covers 13 residues. CDR1 and CDR2 (germline): SGHTA, FQGNSA. CDR3 sequence reads: CASSLALGTPGYF. CDR3 DNA: TGTGCCAGCAGCTTAGCGTTGGGGACCCCAGGGTACTTC.

This clonotype was recorded at least ten times. V gene TRBV4-2 combines with J gene TRBJ2-7; D is possibly TRBD1 (6 bases). The CDR3 has 16 residues. The V gene's germline CDR1 is LGHNA and CDR2 YNFKEQ. V was shortened by 4 bases and J by 2 bases, with 18 bases between the two germline ends. The CDR3 sequence: CASSPSLGDKTYEQYF. CDR3 bases: TGTGCCAGCAGCCCGTCGCTTGGGGACAAAACCTACGAGCAGTACTTC.

This clonotype was counted many times. J is TRBJ1-2 and V is TRBV28; 8 bases map to TRBD1. V gave up 4 bases and J gave up 6 bases; unmatched junction bases: 10. Germline CDR1 reads MDHEN; CDR2 reads SYDVKM. The CDR3 has 15 amino acids. The CDR3 nucleotides are TGTGCCAGCAGTTGGGGAGGGACAGGAGAGAATGGCTACACCTTC. Encoded protein: CASSWGGTGENGYTF.

This clonotype came up many times. V usage is TRBV4-1 and J usage is TRBJ1-2, with D hard to call. CDR3 length: 14 amino acids. With 0 bases removed from V and 2 bases from J, the gap between germline ends came to 7 bases. CDR1 MGHRA and CDR2 YSYEKL come from the germline V gene. The CDR3 bases are TGCGCCAGCAGCCAAGAACAATCGAACTATGGCTACACCTTC. Protein product: CASSQEQSNYGYTF.

V gene TRBV12-3 or TRBV12-4 combines with J gene TRBJ2-7; weak D call: TRBD2 (6 bases). This CDR3 has 12 residues. Trimming took off 6 bases at V and 3 bases at J, with 9 bases between the two ends. The CDR3 DNA reads as TGTGCCAGCAGAGGGACTCTCTACGAGCAGTACTTC. The encoded protein is CASRGTLYEQYF.

This clonotype has ten or more counts. The J gene is TRBJ2-5, the V gene TRBV11-2; 10 bases fit TRBD1. Unmatched junction bases numbered 7, after V lost 1 base and J lost 2 bases. This CDR3 has 17 residues. The germline CDR1 and CDR2 sequences are SGHAT and FQNNGV. CDR3 in amino acids: CASSLVVAGQGQETQYF. Here the CDR3 DNA reads TGTGCCAGCAGCTTAGTGGTCGCGGGACAGGGGCAAGAGACCCAGTACTTC.

The V gene is TRBV12-3 or TRBV12-4, the J gene TRBJ1-1; weak D call: TRBD1 (5 bases). The CDR3 covers 14 residues. Trimming pared 2 bases from V and 5 bases from J, leaving 12 bases between. For the CDR3, the DNA is TGTGCCAGCAGTTTATCCGGGACGACAACTGAAGCTTTCTTT. Protein: CASSLSGTTTEAFF.

This sequence joins TRBV6-1 and TRBJ1-1; D remains ambiguous. The germline V gene encodes CDR1 MNHNS and CDR2 SASEGT. There are 13 residues in the CDR3. V lost 4 bases, J lost 5 bases, and 11 bases lay in between. CDR3 bases: TGTGCCAGCAGTGCCTCTTTTGAGACTGAAGCTTTCTTT. Protein product: CASSASFETEAFF.

This clonotype was observed a handful of times. The V call is TRBV18, the J call TRBJ1-2; D might be TRBD1 (6 bases). The CDR3 is 17 residues long. V was cut by 1 base and J by 3 bases, with 18 bases left in between. The germline V gene encodes CDR1 KGHSH and CDR2 LQKENI. CDR3 nucleotides: TGTGCCAGCTCACCACAGTATGGGGGCGCTACAGACTATGGCTACACCTTC. It yields the protein CASSPQYGGATDYGYTF.

In its sample, this clonotype was seen a few times. This sequence joins TRBV7-2 and TRBJ1-1, with 8 nucleotides matching TRBD1. Germline CDR1 reads SGHTA; CDR2 reads FQGNSA. This CDR3 is 15 amino acids long. Trimming took 5 bases from V and 5 from J; bases not matched to a gene: 10. Written as DNA, the CDR3 is TGTGCCAGCAGCCGCGGACAGGGTGGAGGGACTGAAGCTTTCTTT. Its protein is CASSRGQGGGTEAFF.

This clonotype was recorded many times. At one boundary the junction diverges from the germline segment, which might be a read error. The rearrangement links TRBV7-8 to TRBJ2-7; TRBD2 aligns across 7 bases. Germline V gene sequence: CDR1 SGHVS, CDR2 FQNEAQ. The CDR3 is 14 amino acids. This CDR3 is CASSLAVPSYEQYF. In nucleotides, the CDR3 is TGTGCCAGCAGCCTAGCGGTACCCTCCTACGAGCAGTACTTC.

This clonotype was detected only a few times. This chain connects TRBV11-2 to TRBJ2-2; D is undetermined. Germline values: CDR1 SGHAT, CDR2 FQNNGV. Trimming left V 5 bases short and J 6 bases short, with 19 bases between. The CDR3 contains 16 residues. The CDR3 DNA is TGTGCCAGCAGCGAGTGGGCTTCAGGCGTCCCCGGGGAGCTGTTTTTT. Its translation is CASSEWASGVPGELFF.

In this sample, this clonotype turned up many times. The J gene is TRBJ2-3, the V gene TRBV11-2, with 10 nucleotides matching TRBD2. J gave up 3 bases and V 6 bases, and 9 bases lay outside the gene matches. From germline, CDR1 is SGHAT and CDR2 FQNNGV. The CDR3 runs to 16 residues. The DNA for the CDR3 is TGTGCCAGCAGGAGGAACCTAGCGGGAGTAACAGATACGCAGTATTTT. It translates to CASRRNLAGVTDTQYF.